This T cell receptor (beta chain) originates from a study of T cell responses to AZD1222 COVID-19 vaccine. Findings and caveats of the study: Repertoires were sampled only after the peak T cell response. Unmutated variant regions are reportedly targeted by nearly half of spike-specific TCRs.

The J segment lost 6 bases and the V segment lost 5 bases, leaving 6 bases of the junction unmatched. The germline V gene has CDR1 MNHEY and CDR2 SMNVEV (reference sequence). CDR3 length equals 15 residues. For this clone: The target antigen is unknown.

The repertoire was sequenced with immunoSEQ multiplex PCR; TCRdb's copy has only in-frame clones and lacks some. The sample holds 140,000 to 150,000 clones; over 75% are singletons and the top ten take roughly 1.7%. This clonotype originated in an adult in good health. The chain joins TRBV27 to TRBJ2-1; TRBD2 aligns across 11 bases. Sequencing used peripheral blood, obtained on day 0 of AZD1222 vaccination. The CDR3 reads CASSPITSGSNEQFF. The CDR3, as DNA: TGTGCCAGCAGTCCCATAACTAGCGGGAGCAATGAGCAGTTCTTC.